The TCR beta chain described here comes from a study of cytotoxic CD8 clonotypes in ibrutinib-treated CLL. The germline V gene has CDR1 GTSNPN and CDR2 SVGIG (reference sequence). The V end lost 3 bases, the J end lost 8 bases, and 23 bases lay between the germline ends. CDR3 size: 16 residues. Some clones are missing from TCRdb's copy, which holds only in-frame ones; the method was immunoSEQ multiplex PCR. The sample consists of roughly 180,000 clones, 84% of them appearing once. The rearrangement links TRBV30 to TRBJ2-1; TRBD2 is a possible D gene (5 bases). This TCR was recovered from a human donor with chronic lymphocytic leukemia. The sequences come from PBMCs, collected after 24 months of ibrutinib treatment. CDR3 DNA sequence: TGTGCCTGGAGCGGAACCCTAGCTCCGCCTATAGATGAGCAGTTCTTC. Translation gives CAWSGTLAPPIDEQFF.